The rows below give T cell receptor beta chains drawn from one sample of a study of radiation and T cells in renal cell carcinoma. Method: immunoSEQ multiplex PCR; TCRdb's copy keeps in-frame clones and lacks some. The sample holds 20,000 to 25,000 clones, 70% to 80% seen once. Sequencing used blood, obtained from a patient whose treatment included radiotherapy and nephrectomy. The receptor source for this set is a man aged 55-75 years with renal cell carcinoma. The CDR3 runs from the conserved cysteine through the conserved F or W. The D gene is left open where the match is weak. A clone size is listed for some rows: how often the clone was seen (once, few, many), or a class if it is expanded.

v_gene	abundance	j_gene	d_gene	CDR3aa	CDR3nt
TRBV4-1	.	TRBJ1-4	TRBD1	CASSQVFPRQGANEKLFF	TGCGCCAGCAGCCAAGTTTTCCCCCGACAGGGTGCTAATGAAAAACTGTTTTTT
TRBV7-5	.	TRBJ2-5	.	CARSGGGGKRERGNGETQYF	TGTGCCAGAAGCGGCGGCGGGGGAAAGCGGGAGAGGGGGAATGGAGAGACCCAGTACTTC
TRBV6-5	.	TRBJ1-1	.	CASSFGDTEAFF	TGTGCCAGCAGTTTTGGTGACACTGAAGCTTTCTTT
TRBV30	.	TRBJ2-7	.	CAWDGGPQTQYF	TGTGCCTGGGACGGCGGCCCACAGACGCAGTACTTC
TRBV11-3	.	TRBJ1-1	.	CASSPQGSSTEAFF	TGTGCCAGCAGCCCCCAGGGGTCGAGCACTGAAGCTTTCTTT
TRBV29-1	once	TRBJ2-2	.	CSVGAVSNTGELFF	TGCAGCGTGGGTGCAGTTTCGAACACCGGGGAGCTGTTTTTT
TRBV30	.	TRBJ2-2	.	CAWSMGVGGGELFF	TGTGCCTGGAGTATGGGGGTGGGGGGCGGGGAGCTGTTTTTT
TRBV7-8	.	TRBJ1-4	.	CASSLVGATNEKLFF	TGTGCCAGCAGCTTAGTGGGGGCAACTAATGAAAAACTGTTTTTT
TRBV5-1	.	TRBJ1-1	.	CASSSTLGQRNTEAFF	TGCGCCAGCAGCTCGACCCTCGGACAGCGGAACACTGAAGCTTTCTTT
TRBV18	.	TRBJ2-5	.	CASSPAGNEKAQYF	TGTGCCAGCTCACCCGCCGGGAACGAAAAGGCCCAGTACTTC
TRBV5-1	.	TRBJ2-7	.	CASSSLPGKYEQYF	TGCGCCAGCAGCTCACTCCCAGGGAAATACGAGCAGTACTTC
TRBV25-1	.	TRBJ1-2	.	CASSGPWGDYGYTF	TGTGCCAGCAGTGGGCCGTGGGGGGACTATGGCTACACCTTC
TRBV5-1	.	TRBJ2-1	TRBD2	CASSSPGLLTNEQFF	TGCGCCAGCAGCTCGCCGGGACTACTCACCAATGAGCAGTTCTTC
TRBV30	once	TRBJ2-2	TRBD2	CAWNSGRGHTGELFF	TGTGCCTGGAATAGCGGGAGGGGGCACACCGGGGAGCTGTTTTTT
TRBV30	few	TRBJ1-5	.	CAWSALGLRPQHF	TGTGCCTGGAGTGCTCTGGGGCTTCGGCCCCAGCATTTT
TRBV6-6	.	TRBJ2-3	TRBD1	CASRPRQGADTQYF	TGTGCCAGCAGACCAAGACAGGGTGCAGATACGCAGTATTTT
TRBV27	.	TRBJ2-2	.	CAGVQKRGSNTGELFF	TGTGCCGGAGTTCAGAAGCGAGGGTCGAACACCGGGGAGCTGTTTTTT
TRBV18	.	TRBJ1-4	TRBD1	CASSPWTGGGGKLFF	TGTGCCAGCTCACCATGGACAGGGGGTGGCGGAAAACTGTTTTTT
TRBV5-1	.	TRBJ2-2	TRBD1	CASSKTGDGELFF	TGCGCCAGCAGCAAAACAGGGGACGGGGAGCTGTTTTTT
TRBV5-1	few	TRBJ2-7	.	CASSPERGYEQYF	TGCGCCAGCAGTCCGGAAAGGGGCTACGAGCAGTACTTC
TRBV27	.	TRBJ1-3	TRBD1	CASSKTGSISGNTIYF	TGTGCCAGCAGCAAGACAGGGTCGATCTCTGGAAACACCATATATTTT
TRBV5-1	once	TRBJ1-2	.	CASSLSPSYGYTF	TGCGCCAGCAGCTTGAGTCCATCCTATGGCTACACCTTC
TRBV30	.	TRBJ1-2	.	CAWSVPGQTSNYGYTF	TGTGCCTGGAGTGTACCCGGACAGACTTCTAACTATGGCTACACCTTC
TRBV10-2	once	TRBJ2-7	.	CASRRSGSSSYEQYF	TGCGCCAGCAGACGCTCGGGGTCGAGCTCCTACGAGCAGTACTTC
TRBV4-2	few	TRBJ1-2	.	CASSQELLPGSNYGYTF	TGTGCCAGCAGCCAAGAACTGTTGCCAGGGTCTAACTATGGCTACACCTTC
TRBV9	.	TRBJ1-3	.	CASSVADSGNTIYF	TGTGCCAGCAGCGTAGCGGACTCTGGAAACACCATATATTTT
TRBV7-9	.	TRBJ1-6	.	CASSNGQGSSPLHF	TGTGCCAGCAGCAACGGACAAGGCTCATCACCCCTCCACTTT
TRBV18	few	TRBJ1-1	.	CASSPNVRLNTEAFF	TGTGCCAGCTCACCAAACGTCCGATTGAACACTGAAGCTTTCTTT
TRBV5-4	.	TRBJ1-2	.	CASSFETLYGYTF	TGTGCCAGCAGCTTTGAGACGCTCTATGGCTACACCTTC
TRBV5-1	.	TRBJ1-2	.	CASSLHRANYGYTF	TGCGCCAGCAGCTTGCACAGGGCTAACTATGGTTACACCTTC
TRBV6-1	.	TRBJ2-7	TRBD2	CASKRGLVGYEQYF	TGTGCCAGCAAAAGGGGACTAGTGGGATACGAGCAGTACTTC
TRBV7-8	.	TRBJ2-1	TRBD2	CASSLSNREVPTEQFF	TGTGCCAGCAGCTTATCCAACCGGGAGGTCCCTACCGAGCAGTTCTTC
TRBV6-5	once	TRBJ2-7	.	CASSYLATAYEQYF	TGTGCCAGCAGTTACTTGGCCACAGCCTACGAGCAGTACTTC
TRBV9	.	TRBJ2-2	.	CASSVSVGGTGELFF	TGTGCCAGCAGCGTATCGGTAGGAGGGACCGGGGAGCTGTTTTTT
TRBV6-5	.	TRBJ1-1	.	CASSYSLSSFF	TGTGCCAGCAGTTACTCATTATCAAGTTTCTTT